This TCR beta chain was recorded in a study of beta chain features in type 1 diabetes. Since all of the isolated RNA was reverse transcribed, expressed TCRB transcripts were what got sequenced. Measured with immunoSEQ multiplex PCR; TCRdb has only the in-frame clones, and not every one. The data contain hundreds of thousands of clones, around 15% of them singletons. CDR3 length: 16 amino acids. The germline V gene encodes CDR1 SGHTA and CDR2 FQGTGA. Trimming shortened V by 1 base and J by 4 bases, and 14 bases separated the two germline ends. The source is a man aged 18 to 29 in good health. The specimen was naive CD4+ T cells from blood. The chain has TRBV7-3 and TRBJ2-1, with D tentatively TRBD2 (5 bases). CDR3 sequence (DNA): TGTGCCAGCAGCTTAAACGGGGTTGGGGTATACAATGAGCAGTTCTTC. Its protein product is CASSLNGVGVYNEQFF.